The sequence of this T cell receptor (beta chain) was determined in a study of monozygotic twins with inflammatory bowel disease. Per donor there was one draw, yielding a blood sample of 2.5 ml. With no T cell sorting beforehand, total RNA was isolated from whole blood. The CDR3 extends over 13 amino acids. Looked up from germline, CDR1 is SGHVS and CDR2 is FQNEAQ. Details on this clonotype: Its specificity is unknown.

Study findings and constraints: With others, IBD patients shared fewer clonotypes than healthy twins did, especially with disease activity. IBD patients carried less diverse TCRbeta repertoires (inverse Simpson) than healthy co-twins.

TCRdb processed the 5' RACE reads again and assigns one entry to each CDR3 protein, with no DNA. Reported are 300,000 to 350,000 distinct CDR3 sequences; the ten largest clones contain approximately 2%. This sequence originates from a human donor with ulcerative colitis or Crohn's disease, or a healthy co-twin of an affected twin (not recorded which). The sample comprised blood. The gene calls are TRBV7-8 and TRBJ2-7. The CDR3 loop is CASSRKDSYEQYF.